The 22 T cell receptor beta chains presented below share a single source sample, sequenced in a study of blood T cell repertoires in COVID-19. Assay used: immunoSEQ multiplex PCR; TCRdb lists only in-frame clones, some missing. The sample contains over 250,000 clones, approximately 90% of which appear only once. Sequencing was done on a sample of PBMCs or T cells enriched from blood (not recorded which). These receptors all stem from a woman aged 45-65 years who had recovered from COVID-19.

The chain recombines TRBV12-3 or TRBV12-4 with TRBJ1-1; TRBD1 is a possible D gene (5 bases). This CDR3 spans 13 amino acids. The V end was cut by 3 bases, the J end by 5 bases, with 10 bases between. The CDR3 protein is CASSLGPPTEAFF. CDR3 DNA sequence: TGTGCCAGCAGTTTGGGGCCACCTACTGAAGCTTTCTTT.

The V and J genes are TRBV6-5 and TRBJ1-5; D unclear. Germline-derived CDR1 and CDR2 are MNHEY and SVGAGI. With 6 bases removed from V and 5 bases from J, the gap between germline ends came to 11 bases. CDR3 size: 13 residues. CDR3 in amino acids: CASSLVLDQPQHF. The CDR3 nucleotides read TGTGCCAGCAGCCTAGTATTGGATCAGCCCCAGCATTTT.

V usage is TRBV5-4 and J usage is TRBJ1-5; 11 bases agree with TRBD1. Germline V gene lookup returns CDR1 SGHNT and CDR2 YYREEE (reference sequence). The CDR3 sequence is 15 residues long. V was clipped by 6 bases and J by 5 bases; unmatched bases: 7. CDR3 sequence: CASTVDRGLDQPQHF. Here the CDR3 DNA reads TGTGCCAGCACTGTGGACAGGGGGCTCGATCAGCCCCAGCATTTT.

This chain joins TRBV2 and TRBJ2-7; TRBD2 might be the D (5 bases). The germline CDR1 and CDR2 sequences are SNHLY and FYNNEI. The CDR3 runs 13 residues. The V end was cut by 8 bases, the J end by 2 bases, with 13 bases between. The CDR3 here is CASREPLTYEQYF. The DNA of the CDR3 is TGTGCCAGCCGGGAACCGCTAACCTACGAGCAGTACTTC.

The gene calls are TRBV28 and TRBJ1-5; TRBD1 is a possible D gene (5 bases). V gave up 6 bases and J gave up 4 bases, with 16 bases separating them. CDR1 and CDR2 from the germline V gene are MDHEN and SYDVKM. This CDR3 comprises 15 residues. CDR3 DNA: TGTGCCAGCAGCCAATCCAGGGTATGGAATCAGCCCCAGCATTTT. This gives the protein CASSQSRVWNQPQHF. Full variable domain (rest looked up from reference TRBV28 and TRBJ1-5): DVKVTQSSRYLVKRTGEKVFLECVQDMDHENMFWYRQDPGLGLRLIYFSYDVKMKEKGDIPEGYSVSREKKERFSLILESASTNQTSMYLCASSQSRVWNQPQHFGDGTRLSIL.

The rearrangement uses TRBV7-2 and TRBJ2-3, with D possibly TRBD2 on 5 matching bases. Germline CDR1 SGHTA, CDR2 FQGNSA. The V gene lost 6 bases and the J gene lost 3 bases, with 22 bases spanning the gap. The CDR3 contains 17 residues. The CDR3 loop is CASSHPLPSSGTDTQYF. In DNA form, the CDR3 reads TGTGCCAGCAGTCACCCCCTCCCTAGCTCCGGGACAGATACGCAGTATTTT.

Only a few counts were recorded for this clone. The rearrangement links TRBV10-1 to TRBJ2-1, with D tentatively TRBD1 (5 bases). The CDR3 spans 13 residues. Germline lookup yields CDR1 WNHNN and CDR2 SYGVQD (reference sequence). Trimming stripped 5 bases from V and 7 bases from J, with 12 bases between. This chain's CDR3 is CASSKLPGNEQFF. In nucleotides, the CDR3 is TGCGCCAGCAGTAAACTTCCAGGGAATGAGCAGTTCTTC.

The chain couples TRBV18 to TRBJ1-2; TRBD1 matches at 7 bases. V lost 0 bases and J lost 1; bases outside the gene matches: 14. This CDR3 spans 19 amino acids. Germline loops: CDR1 KGHSH, CDR2 LQKENI. The CDR3 nucleotides are TGTGCCAGCTCACCACCTTTCTGGGACAGAACACAGAATAACTATGGCTACACCTTC. Translating it yields CASSPPFWDRTQNNYGYTF.

V gene TRBV5-1 combines with J gene TRBJ2-1; a weak D match, TRBD2 (5 bases). Trimming left V 3 bases short and J 8 bases short, with 12 bases between. This CDR3 contains 13 residues. Germline CDR1 SGHRS, CDR2 YFSETQ. CDR3 nucleotides: TGCGCCAGCAGCTCTAACCTGGGAGATGAGCAGTTCTTC. Its protein is CASSSNLGDEQFF.

The chain links TRBV27 to TRBJ2-1; 12 nucleotides match TRBD2. The CDR3 loop spans 15 amino acids. Germline V gives CDR1 MNHEY, CDR2 SMNVEV (reference sequence). Trimming removed 7 bases from V and 4 bases from J; junction bases left unmatched: 5. CDR3 sequence (DNA): TGTGCCAGCACTCAGACTAGCGGGAGTTACAATGAGCAGTTCTTC. Protein sequence: CASTQTSGSYNEQFF.

CDR3 loop: CASSLGQGLTEAFF. CDR3 DNA: TGTGCCAGCAGCTTAGGGCAGGGTCTCACTGAAGCTTTCTTT. The chain joins TRBV11-2 to TRBJ1-1, with D possibly TRBD1 on 5 matching bases. The CDR3 extends over 14 amino acids. V lost 1 base and J 4 bases, leaving 10 bases between the germline ends. Germline CDR1 and CDR2: SGHAT and FQNNGV.

The chain carries TRBV11-2 and TRBJ1-6; 10 nucleotides align to TRBD1. Trimming took 6 bases from V and 7 from J; bases not matched to a gene: 12. The V gene's germline CDR1 is SGHAT and CDR2 FQNNGV. The CDR3 is 17 amino acids. This chain's CDR3 is CASRKPGQGRDNSPLHF. The CDR3 nucleotides are TGTGCCAGCAGAAAACCGGGACAGGGGAGGGACAATTCACCCCTCCACTTT.

The rearrangement links TRBV28 to TRBJ1-2; D is unclear. Germline loops: CDR1 MDHEN, CDR2 SYDVKM. CDR3 length equals 17 residues. Trimming removed 6 bases from V and 1 base from J, with 21 bases in between. The CDR3 here is CASSTATTGNYNYGYTF. The DNA of the CDR3 is TGTGCCAGCAGCACTGCCACGACGGGAAACTATAACTATGGCTACACCTTC.

This clone appeared once. The chain combines TRBV4-1 with TRBJ1-1; TRBD1 might be the D (5 bases). The CDR3 is 15 amino acids. Trimming pared 6 bases from V and 1 base from J, leaving 15 bases between. Germline V gives CDR1 MGHRA, CDR2 YSYEKL. This CDR3 reads CASREAGQKNTEAFF. CDR3 bases: TGCGCCAGCAGGGAAGCGGGGCAGAAGAACACTGAAGCTTTCTTT.

This CDR3 reads CATSDLGSRGAGELFF. CDR3 in DNA: TGTGCCACCAGTGATTTGGGTTCCAGGGGAGCCGGGGAGCTGTTTTTT. This chain links TRBV24-1 with TRBJ2-2; maybe TRBD1 (6 bases). The ends were cut back, 0 bases at V and 6 bases at J, with 13 bases in the middle. Germline V CDR1 and CDR2: KGHDR, SFDVKD. The CDR3 spans 16 residues.

The rearrangement links TRBV6-5 to TRBJ2-2, with 7 nucleotides matching TRBD2. This CDR3 has 14 residues. Looked up from germline, CDR1 is MNHEY and CDR2 is SVGAGI. Trimming took 8 bases from V and 1 from J; bases not matched to a gene: 4. CDR3 sequence: CASDPSGNTGELFF. CDR3 nucleotides: TGTGCCAGCGATCCTAGCGGGAACACCGGGGAGCTGTTTTTT.

The chain recombines TRBV19 with TRBJ1-4, with TRBD1 identical over 8 bases. Germline trimming cut 4 bases from V and 6 bases from J; bases unmatched to any gene: 7. The CDR3 has 15 residues. Per germline, CDR1 LNHDA and CDR2 SQIVND (reference sequence). The DNA for the CDR3 is TGTGCCAGTAGTAGCTGGACAGGGCGGGATGAAAAACTGTTTTTT. Translation: CASSSWTGRDEKLFF. The full variable domain, rest sourced from reference TRBV19 and TRBJ1-4, is DGGITQSPKYLFRKEGQNVTLSCEQNLNHDAMYWYRQDPGQGLRLIYYSQIVNDFQKGDIAEGYSVSREKKESFPLTVTSAQKNPTAFYLCASSSWTGRDEKLFFGSGTQLSVL.

The CDR3 coding sequence is TGTGCTAGTGGTTTGGTACTAGGTCCCCGGGACACTGAAGCTTTCTTT. It yields the protein CASGLVLGPRDTEAFF. The chain employs TRBV12-5 and TRBJ1-1; D is unclear. V was shortened by 0 bases and J by 3 bases, with 14 bases between the two germline ends. This CDR3 comprises 16 residues. Germline assignment: CDR1 LGHNT and CDR2 FRNRAP.

The gene calls are TRBV19 and TRBJ1-1; 8 positions agree with TRBD1. The germline V gene encodes CDR1 LNHDA and CDR2 SQIVND (reference sequence). Trimming at V came to 3 bases and at J to 5 bases, leaving 8 bases not matched to a gene. The CDR3 sequence is 15 residues long. This CDR3 reads CASSMAGQGYTEAFF. For the CDR3, the DNA is TGTGCCAGTAGTATGGCTGGACAGGGATATACTGAAGCTTTCTTT.

The table lists this clone with a count of one. This chain links TRBV28 with TRBJ2-4, with 10 positions matching TRBD1. Germline V CDR1 and CDR2: MDHEN, SYDVKM. The junction had 9 bases not matched to a gene; V was cut back by 7 bases and J by 3 bases. This CDR3 has 16 amino acids. CDR3 amino acids: CASTGRGTGDKNIQYF. Here the CDR3 DNA reads TGTGCCAGCACTGGGCGGGGGACAGGGGACAAAAACATTCAGTACTTC. Filled out from reference TRBV28 and TRBJ2-4, the complete variable domain reads DVKVTQSSRYLVKRTGEKVFLECVQDMDHENMFWYRQDPGLGLRLIYFSYDVKMKEKGDIPEGYSVSREKKERFSLILESASTNQTSMYLCASTGRGTGDKNIQYFGAGTRLSVL.

The chain is built from TRBV6-5 and TRBJ1-5; tentatively, D is TRBD1 (5 bases). The germline V gene encodes CDR1 MNHEY and CDR2 SVGAGI. V lost 6 bases to trimming and J lost 6 bases, with 15 bases between them. CDR3 length: 14 residues. The CDR3 DNA reads TGTGCCAGCAGGTCCGGGGGGGAGGTTCAGCCCCAGCATTTT. Its translation: CASRSGGEVQPQHF.

This chain joins TRBV20-1 and TRBJ1-2; tentative D call: TRBD1 (5 bases). The V gene's germline CDR1 is DFQATT and CDR2 SNEGSKA (reference sequence). This CDR3 comprises 10 residues. The V end lost 6 bases, the J end lost 6 bases, and 8 bases lay between the germline ends. The CDR3 DNA sequence: TGCAGTGCGGCGGGGGATGGCTACACCTTC. This sequence encodes CSAAGDGYTF.